This T cell receptor (beta chain) was sequenced during a study of T cell responses to AZD1222 COVID-19 vaccine. Study-wide findings and caveats: Clonal diversity was possibly underestimated, and white British individuals and females predominated among donors. Spike-wide vaccine-associated CD4 TCRs dominated at 160-218 and 743-854. Baseline serology detected seropositivity in only a handful of AZD1222 recipients.

The repertoire was sequenced with immunoSEQ multiplex PCR; TCRdb's copy has only in-frame clones and lacks some. In the table there are 100,000 to 150,000 clones, 75% to 95% of which are singletons. On this clone: Antigen: not known.

The receptor comes from an adult who received the AZD1222 COVID-19 vaccine. The sequenced sample was peripheral blood, obtained 28 days after the second AZD1222 dose.

The CDR3 DNA reads TGTGCCAGCAGCGGGACACCCTACAATGAGCAGTTCTTC. This codes for CASSGTPYNEQFF. The genes are TRBV9 and TRBJ2-1, with TRBD1 as a possible D gene (5 bases). Per germline, CDR1 SGDLS and CDR2 YYNGEE. This CDR3 contains 13 residues. Trimming took 3 bases from V and 2 from J, leaving 6 bases between them.